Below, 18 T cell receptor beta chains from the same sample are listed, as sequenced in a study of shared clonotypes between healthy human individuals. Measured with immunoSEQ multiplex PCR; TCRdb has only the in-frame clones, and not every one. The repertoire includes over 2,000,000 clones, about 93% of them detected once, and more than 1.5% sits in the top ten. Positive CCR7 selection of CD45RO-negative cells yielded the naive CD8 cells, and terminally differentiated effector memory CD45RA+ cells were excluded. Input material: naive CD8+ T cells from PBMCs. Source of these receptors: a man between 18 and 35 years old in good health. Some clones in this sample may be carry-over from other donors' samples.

CDR3 bases: TGTGCCAGCAGTTTTGTTCAGGGCGGCAATCAGCCCCAGCATTTT. It encodes CASSFVQGGNQPQHF. The V call is TRBV28, the J call TRBJ1-5, with D possibly being TRBD1 (5 bases). CDR3 length: 15 residues. Trimming pared 3 bases from V and 2 bases from J, leaving 11 bases between. Germline V lookup: CDR1 MDHEN, CDR2 SYDVKM.

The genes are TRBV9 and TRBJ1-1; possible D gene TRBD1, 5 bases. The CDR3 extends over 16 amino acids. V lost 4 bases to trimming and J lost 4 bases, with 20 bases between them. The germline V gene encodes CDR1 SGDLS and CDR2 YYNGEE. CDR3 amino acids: CASSPPGEGETTEAFF. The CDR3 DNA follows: TGTGCCAGCAGCCCGCCGGGGGAAGGGGAGACCACTGAAGCTTTCTTT.

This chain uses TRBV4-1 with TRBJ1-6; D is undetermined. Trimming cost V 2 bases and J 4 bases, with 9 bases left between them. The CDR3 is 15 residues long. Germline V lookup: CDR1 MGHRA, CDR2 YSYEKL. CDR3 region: CASSQRAGYNSPLHF. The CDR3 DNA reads TGCGCCAGCAGCCAAAGGGCAGGTTATAATTCACCCCTCCACTTT.

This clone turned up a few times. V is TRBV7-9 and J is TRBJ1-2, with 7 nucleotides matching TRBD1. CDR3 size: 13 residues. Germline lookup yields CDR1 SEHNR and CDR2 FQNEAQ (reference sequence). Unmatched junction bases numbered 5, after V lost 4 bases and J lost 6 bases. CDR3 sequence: CASSSRDSDGYTF. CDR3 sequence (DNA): TGTGCCAGCAGCTCCCGGGACAGTGATGGCTACACCTTC. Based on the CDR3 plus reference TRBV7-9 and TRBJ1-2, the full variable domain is DTGVSQNPRHKITKRGQNVTFRCDPISEHNRLYWYRQTLGQGPEFLTYFQNEAQLEKSRLLSDRFSAERPKGSFSTLEIQRTEQGDSAMYLCASSSRDSDGYTFGSGTRLTVV.

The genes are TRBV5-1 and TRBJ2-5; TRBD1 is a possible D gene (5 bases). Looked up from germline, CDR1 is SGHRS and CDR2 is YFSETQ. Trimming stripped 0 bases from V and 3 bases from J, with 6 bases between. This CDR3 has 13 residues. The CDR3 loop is CASSLEGEETQYF. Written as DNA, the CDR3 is TGCGCCAGCAGCTTGGAAGGGGAAGAGACCCAGTACTTC.

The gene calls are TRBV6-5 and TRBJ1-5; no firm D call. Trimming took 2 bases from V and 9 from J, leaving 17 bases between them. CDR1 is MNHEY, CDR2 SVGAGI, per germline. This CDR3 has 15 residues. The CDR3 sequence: CASSYKDQTGWPQHF. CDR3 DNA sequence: TGTGCCAGCAGTTACAAAGACCAGACGGGGTGGCCCCAGCATTTT.

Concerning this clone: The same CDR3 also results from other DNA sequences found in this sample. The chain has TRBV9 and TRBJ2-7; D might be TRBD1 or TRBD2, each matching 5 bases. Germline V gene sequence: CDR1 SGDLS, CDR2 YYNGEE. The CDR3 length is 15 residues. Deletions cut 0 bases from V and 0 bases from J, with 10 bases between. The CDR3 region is CASSVAGTDSYEQYF. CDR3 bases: TGTGCCAGCAGCGTAGCTGGGACCGACTCCTACGAGCAGTACTTC.

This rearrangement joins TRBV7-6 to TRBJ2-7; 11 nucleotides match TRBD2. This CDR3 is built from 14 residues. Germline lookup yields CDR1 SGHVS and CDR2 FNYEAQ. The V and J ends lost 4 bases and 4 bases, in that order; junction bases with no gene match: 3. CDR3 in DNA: TGTGCCAGCAGCTCCGGGACTAGCGGTTACGAGCAGTACTTC. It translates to CASSSGTSGYEQYF.

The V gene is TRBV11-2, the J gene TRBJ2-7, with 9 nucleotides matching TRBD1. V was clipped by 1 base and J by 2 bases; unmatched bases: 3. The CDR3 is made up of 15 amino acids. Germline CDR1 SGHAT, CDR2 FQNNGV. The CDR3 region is CASSLGTGVAYEQYF. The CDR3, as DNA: TGTGCCAGCAGCTTAGGGACAGGGGTTGCCTACGAGCAGTACTTC.

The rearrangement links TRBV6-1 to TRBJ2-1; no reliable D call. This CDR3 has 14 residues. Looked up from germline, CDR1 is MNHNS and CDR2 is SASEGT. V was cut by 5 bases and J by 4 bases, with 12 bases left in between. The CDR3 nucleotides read TGTGCCAGCAGTATCTCCGCCCGGTACAATGAGCAGTTCTTC. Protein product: CASSISARYNEQFF.

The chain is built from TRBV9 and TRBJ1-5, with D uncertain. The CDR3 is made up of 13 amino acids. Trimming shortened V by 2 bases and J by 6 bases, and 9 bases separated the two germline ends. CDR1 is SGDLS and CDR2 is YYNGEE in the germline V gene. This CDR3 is CASSVLPGQPQHF. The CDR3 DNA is TGTGCCAGCAGCGTCCTCCCCGGTCAGCCCCAGCATTTT.

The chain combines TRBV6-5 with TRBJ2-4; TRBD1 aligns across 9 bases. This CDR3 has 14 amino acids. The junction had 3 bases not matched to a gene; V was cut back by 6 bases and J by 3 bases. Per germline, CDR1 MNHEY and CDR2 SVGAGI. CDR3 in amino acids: CASRPTGGKNIQYF. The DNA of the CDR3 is TGTGCCAGCAGACCGACAGGGGGCAAAAACATTCAGTACTTC.

CDR3 sequence: CASSSRDRGLETEAFF. As DNA, the CDR3 is TGTGCCAGCAGTTCCCGGGACAGGGGGCTGGAAACTGAAGCTTTCTTT. V and J are TRBV27 and TRBJ1-1; 12 positions match TRBD1. The germline gives CDR1 MNHEY, CDR2 SMNVEV (reference sequence). V lost 4 bases and J lost 5; bases outside the gene matches: 8. This CDR3 comprises 16 residues.

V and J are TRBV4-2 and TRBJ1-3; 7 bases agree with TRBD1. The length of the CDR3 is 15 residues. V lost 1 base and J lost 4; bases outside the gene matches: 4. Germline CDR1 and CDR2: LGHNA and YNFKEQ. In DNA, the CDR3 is TGTGCCAGCAGCCAAGTAGGGGACAGCGGAAACACCATATATTTT. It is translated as CASSQVGDSGNTIYF.

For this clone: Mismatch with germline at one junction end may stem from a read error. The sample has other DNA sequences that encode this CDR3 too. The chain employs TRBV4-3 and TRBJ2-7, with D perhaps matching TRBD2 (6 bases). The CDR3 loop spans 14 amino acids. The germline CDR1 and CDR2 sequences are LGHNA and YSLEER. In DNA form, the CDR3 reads TGCGCCAGCAGTCAAGCTGGGGGGTCCTACGAGCAGTACTTC. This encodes CASSQAGGSYEQYF.

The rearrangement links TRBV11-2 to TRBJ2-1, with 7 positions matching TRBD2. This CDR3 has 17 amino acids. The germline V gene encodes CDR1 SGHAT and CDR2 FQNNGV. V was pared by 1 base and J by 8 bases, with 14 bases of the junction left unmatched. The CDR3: CASSLAVSGHPQYEQFF. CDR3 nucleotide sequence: TGTGCCAGCAGCTTAGCGGTTAGCGGGCATCCCCAGTATGAGCAGTTCTTC.

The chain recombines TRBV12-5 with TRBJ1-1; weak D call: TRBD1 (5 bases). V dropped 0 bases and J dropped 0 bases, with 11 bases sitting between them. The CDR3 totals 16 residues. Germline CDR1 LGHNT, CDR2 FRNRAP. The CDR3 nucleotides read TGTGCTAGTGGTTTGGTTCGTCCGGGACTGAACACTGAAGCTTTCTTT. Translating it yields CASGLVRPGLNTEAFF.

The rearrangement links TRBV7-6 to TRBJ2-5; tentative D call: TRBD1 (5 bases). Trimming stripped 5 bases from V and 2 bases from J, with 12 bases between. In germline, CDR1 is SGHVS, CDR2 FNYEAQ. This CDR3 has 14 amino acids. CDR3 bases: TGTGCCAGCAGCCAACGGGCAGGGCAAGAGACCCAGTACTTC. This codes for CASSQRAGQETQYF.